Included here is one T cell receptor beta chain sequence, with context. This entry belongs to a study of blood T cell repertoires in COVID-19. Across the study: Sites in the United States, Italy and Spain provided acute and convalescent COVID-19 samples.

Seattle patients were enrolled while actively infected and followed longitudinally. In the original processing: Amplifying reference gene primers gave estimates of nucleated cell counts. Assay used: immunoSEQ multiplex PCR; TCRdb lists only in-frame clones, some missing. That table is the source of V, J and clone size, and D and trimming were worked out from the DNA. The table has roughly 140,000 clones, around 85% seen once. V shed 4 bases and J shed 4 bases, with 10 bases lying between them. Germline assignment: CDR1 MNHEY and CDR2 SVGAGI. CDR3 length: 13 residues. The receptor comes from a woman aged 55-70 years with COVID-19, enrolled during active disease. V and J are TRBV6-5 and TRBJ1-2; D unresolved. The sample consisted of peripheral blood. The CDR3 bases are TGTGCCAGCAGTTTAGCCCTTAGCTATGGCTACACCTTC. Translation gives CASSLALSYGYTF.